The sequence of this T cell receptor beta chain was determined in a study of T-cell reconstitution after alpha-beta-depleted transplantation in children. Preparing the TCRbeta library involved the use of unique molecular identifiers. TCRdb analysed the PCR reads with MiXCR anew, one entry per CDR3 protein. Of about 360,000 distinct CDR3 sequences in the sample, 10% to 15% were seen once. This clonotype showed up just a few times. The length of the CDR3 is 15 residues. The ends were cut back, 2 bases at V and 0 bases at J, with 10 bases in the middle. The V gene's germline CDR1 is KGHSY and CDR2 FQNENV.

The receptor's source is a human donor who donated a stem cell graft to a child with Fanconi anemia. The V call is TRBV16, the J call TRBJ1-1; tentatively, D is TRBD1 (6 bases). The material sequenced was PBMCs, taken from the stem cell graft. The CDR3 sequence is CASSQGQRLNTEAFF. CDR3 nucleotide sequence: TGTGCCAGCAGCCAAGGACAGAGGTTGAACACTGAAGCTTTCTTT.